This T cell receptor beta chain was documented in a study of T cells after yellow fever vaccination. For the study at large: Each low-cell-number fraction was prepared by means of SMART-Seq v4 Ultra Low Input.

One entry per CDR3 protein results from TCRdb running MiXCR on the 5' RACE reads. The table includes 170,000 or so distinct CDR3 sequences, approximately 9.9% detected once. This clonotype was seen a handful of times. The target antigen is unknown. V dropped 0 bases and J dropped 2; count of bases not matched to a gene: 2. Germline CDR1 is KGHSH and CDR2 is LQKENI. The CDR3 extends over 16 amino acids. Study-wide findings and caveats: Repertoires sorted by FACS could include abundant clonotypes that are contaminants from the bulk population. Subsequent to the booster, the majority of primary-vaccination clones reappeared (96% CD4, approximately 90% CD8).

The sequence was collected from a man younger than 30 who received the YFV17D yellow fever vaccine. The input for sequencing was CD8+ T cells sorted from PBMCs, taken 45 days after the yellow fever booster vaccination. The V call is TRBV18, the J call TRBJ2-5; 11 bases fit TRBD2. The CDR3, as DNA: TGTGCCAGCTCACCACCGACTAGCGGGGTACAAGAGACCCAGTACTTC. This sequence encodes CASSPPTSGVQETQYF.